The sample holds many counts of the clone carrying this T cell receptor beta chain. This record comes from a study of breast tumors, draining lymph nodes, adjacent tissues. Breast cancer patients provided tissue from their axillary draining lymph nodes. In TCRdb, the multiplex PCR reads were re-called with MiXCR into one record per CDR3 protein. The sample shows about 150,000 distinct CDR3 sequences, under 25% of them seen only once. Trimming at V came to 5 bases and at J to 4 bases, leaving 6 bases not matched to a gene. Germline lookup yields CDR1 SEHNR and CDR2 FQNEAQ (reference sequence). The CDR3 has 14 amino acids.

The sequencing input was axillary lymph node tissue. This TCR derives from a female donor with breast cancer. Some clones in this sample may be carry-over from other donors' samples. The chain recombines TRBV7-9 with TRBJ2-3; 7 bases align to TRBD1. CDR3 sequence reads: CASSPPGQADTQYF. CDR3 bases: TGTGCCAGCAGCCCACCTGGACAGGCAGATACGCAGTATTTT.